Listed below are T cell receptor beta chains from one sample, sequenced in a study of response to subunit inactivated influenza vaccine. TCRdb ran MiXCR on the RT-PCR reads and lists one entry per CDR3 protein. Of around 600,000 distinct CDR3 sequences listed, roughly 12% are singletons. The same data also went into a second study, on T cells expressing NK-cell markers.

The source was PBMCs from blood, collected on the day of vaccination. The source is a man in his fifties who received an inactivated influenza vaccine. Both conserved end residues are part of each CDR3. The D gene is left open where the match is weak. The listing skips clone size in some rows; elsewhere it reads once, few, many or a size class.

clone_size: .; j_call: TRBJ2-1; v_call: TRBV12-3/TRBV12-4; cdr3_length: 12; d_call: .; cdr3_aa: CASSPALNEQFF; cdr3_nt: TGTGCCAGCAGTCCCGCGTTGAATGAGCAGTTCTTC
clone_size: many; j_call: TRBJ1-5; v_call: TRBV10-3; cdr3_length: 12; d_call: .; cdr3_aa: CAISEPGKPQHF; cdr3_nt: TGTGCCATCAGTGAACCGGGAAAGCCCCAGCATTTT
clone_size: many; j_call: TRBJ2-3; v_call: TRBV29-1; cdr3_length: 15; d_call: TRBD2; cdr3_aa: CSVAVGGTSTDTQYF; cdr3_nt: TGCAGCGTTGCTGTGGGGGGGACTAGCACAGATACGCAGTATTTT
clone_size: few; j_call: TRBJ2-1; v_call: TRBV12-3/TRBV12-4; cdr3_length: 19; d_call: .; cdr3_aa: CASSRNSGPLSLGYNEQFF; cdr3_nt: TGTGCCAGCAGTCGTAATAGCGGCCCTCTGAGCCTGGGCTACAATGAGCAGTTCTTC
clone_size: many; j_call: TRBJ2-1; v_call: TRBV15; cdr3_length: 12; d_call: .; cdr3_aa: CATSSLGNEQFF; cdr3_nt: TGTGCCACCAGCAGTCTGGGGAATGAGCAGTTCTTC
clone_size: many; j_call: TRBJ2-7; v_call: TRBV5-1; cdr3_length: 15; d_call: TRBD1; cdr3_aa: CASRPRPGQSYEQYF; cdr3_nt: TGCGCCAGCAGACCAAGACCGGGACAGAGCTACGAGCAGTACTTC
clone_size: few; j_call: TRBJ2-1; v_call: TRBV5-1; cdr3_length: 13; d_call: .; cdr3_aa: CASRYDSTQKEFF; cdr3_nt: TGCGCCAGCAGGTATGACAGTACCCAGAAGGAGTTCTTC
clone_size: few; j_call: TRBJ2-7; v_call: TRBV6-2/TRBV6-3; cdr3_length: 14; d_call: TRBD1; cdr3_aa: CASRRGTGAYEQYF; cdr3_nt: TGTGCCAGCAGACGCGGGACAGGGGCCTACGAGCAGTACTTC
clone_size: many; j_call: TRBJ2-7; v_call: TRBV20-1; cdr3_length: 15; d_call: .; cdr3_aa: CSARGVSFPSYEQYF; cdr3_nt: TGCAGTGCTAGGGGGGTGAGCTTTCCCTCCTACGAGCAGTACTTC
clone_size: few; j_call: TRBJ1-3; v_call: TRBV15; cdr3_length: 17; d_call: .; cdr3_aa: CATSRAWGASSGNTIYF; cdr3_nt: TGTGCCACCAGCAGAGCTTGGGGGGCAAGCTCTGGAAACACCATATATTTT
clone_size: many; j_call: TRBJ2-1; v_call: TRBV27; cdr3_length: 14; d_call: .; cdr3_aa: CASSLSTGRNEQFF; cdr3_nt: TGTGCCAGCAGTTTATCCACAGGGCGCAATGAGCAGTTCTTC
clone_size: .; j_call: TRBJ1-2; v_call: TRBV12-3/TRBV12-4; cdr3_length: 13; d_call: .; cdr3_aa: CASSPLTGYGYTF; cdr3_nt: TGTGCCAGCAGCCCCCTGACAGGATATGGCTACACCTTC
clone_size: few; j_call: TRBJ2-5; v_call: TRBV6-2/TRBV6-3; cdr3_length: 13; d_call: .; cdr3_aa: CASSYNVQETQYF; cdr3_nt: TGTGCCAGCAGTTACAACGTCCAAGAGACCCAGTACTTC
clone_size: .; j_call: TRBJ2-2; v_call: TRBV7-9; cdr3_length: 16; d_call: .; cdr3_aa: CASSSRDNNPTGSCFF; cdr3_nt: .
clone_size: few; j_call: TRBJ2-7; v_call: TRBV7-8; cdr3_length: 16; d_call: TRBD1; cdr3_aa: CASRLTTGQGAYEQYF; cdr3_nt: TGTGCCAGCAGACTCACAACAGGGCAGGGGGCCTACGAGCAGTACTTC
clone_size: .; j_call: TRBJ2-7; v_call: TRBV29-1; cdr3_length: 16; d_call: TRBD2; cdr3_aa: CSVESGGGRMLREQYF; cdr3_nt: TGCAGCGTTGAATCGGGGGGCGGGAGGATGTTACGCGAGCAGTACTTC
clone_size: .; j_call: TRBJ1-5; v_call: TRBV7-9; cdr3_length: 15; d_call: TRBD1; cdr3_aa: CASSLGPGGDQPQHF; cdr3_nt: TGTGCCAGCAGCTTAGGGCCAGGGGGGGATCAGCCCCAGCATTTT
clone_size: .; j_call: TRBJ2-7; v_call: TRBV12-3/TRBV12-4; cdr3_length: 14; d_call: TRBD2; cdr3_aa: CASSAASGAYEQYF; cdr3_nt: TGTGCCAGCAGTGCCGCTAGCGGAGCCTACGAGCAGTACTTC
clone_size: .; j_call: TRBJ2-3; v_call: TRBV7-2; cdr3_length: 14; d_call: .; cdr3_aa: CASSTGLTADTQYF; cdr3_nt: TGTGCCAGCAGCACAGGACTTACAGCAGATACGCAGTATTTT
clone_size: few; j_call: TRBJ2-1; v_call: TRBV24-1; cdr3_length: 16; d_call: TRBD2; cdr3_aa: CATSDGPGLAYNEQFF; cdr3_nt: TGTGCCACCAGTGACGGTCCGGGACTAGCCTACAATGAGCAGTTCTTC
clone_size: .; j_call: TRBJ2-1; v_call: TRBV20-1; cdr3_length: 14; d_call: .; cdr3_aa: CSARAGAGPNEQFF; cdr3_nt: TGCAGTGCTAGAGCGGGAGCAGGGCCCAATGAGCAGTTCTTC
clone_size: many; j_call: TRBJ2-1; v_call: TRBV7-9; cdr3_length: 12; d_call: .; cdr3_aa: CASCLWGNEQFF; cdr3_nt: TGTGCCAGCTGCCTTTGGGGGAATGAGCAGTTCTTC
clone_size: .; j_call: TRBJ2-3; v_call: TRBV7-2; cdr3_length: 14; d_call: TRBD2; cdr3_aa: CASSLAGGGSTQYF; cdr3_nt: TGTGCCAGCAGCTTAGCTGGCGGGGGAAGTACGCAGTATTTT
clone_size: many; j_call: TRBJ2-3; v_call: TRBV29-1; cdr3_length: 13; d_call: .; cdr3_aa: CSINPASTDTQYF; cdr3_nt: TGCAGCATTAACCCCGCTAGCACAGATACGCAGTATTTT
clone_size: many; j_call: TRBJ2-5; v_call: TRBV20-1; cdr3_length: 16; d_call: .; cdr3_aa: CSAEGAGLFDQETQYF; cdr3_nt: TGCAGTGCCGAGGGCGCGGGACTGTTTGACCAAGAGACCCAGTACTTC
clone_size: .; j_call: TRBJ2-1; v_call: TRBV7-3; cdr3_length: 13; d_call: .; cdr3_aa: CASSLSAANEQFF; cdr3_nt: TGTGCCAGCAGCTTATCCGCAGCGAATGAGCAGTTCTTC
clone_size: few; j_call: TRBJ2-1; v_call: TRBV6-5; cdr3_length: 16; d_call: .; cdr3_aa: CASSYSKDTLSHEQFF; cdr3_nt: TGTGCCAGCAGTTACTCGAAGGACACCCTTTCCCATGAGCAGTTCTTC
clone_size: .; j_call: TRBJ2-7; v_call: TRBV28; cdr3_length: 14; d_call: TRBD1; cdr3_aa: CASSLRGQGDEQYF; cdr3_nt: TGTGCCAGCAGTTTAAGGGGACAGGGGGACGAGCAGTACTTC
clone_size: many; j_call: TRBJ1-1; v_call: TRBV20-1; cdr3_length: 15; d_call: .; cdr3_aa: CSASLDRSLNTEAFF; cdr3_nt: TGCAGTGCTAGTCTTGACAGATCCCTAAACACTGAAGCTTTCTTT
clone_size: .; j_call: TRBJ2-1; v_call: TRBV4-3; cdr3_length: 18; d_call: TRBD1; cdr3_aa: CASSQDWQQGARYNEQFF; cdr3_nt: TGCGCCAGCAGCCAAGATTGGCAACAGGGGGCGCGGTACAATGAGCAGTTCTTC
clone_size: .; j_call: TRBJ1-5; v_call: TRBV20-1; cdr3_length: 15; d_call: .; cdr3_aa: CSARGQTGANQPQHF; cdr3_nt: TGCAGTGCTAGAGGGCAGACAGGCGCCAATCAGCCCCAGCATTTT
clone_size: many; j_call: TRBJ2-7; v_call: TRBV10-2; cdr3_length: 13; d_call: .; cdr3_aa: CASKRGGSYEQYF; cdr3_nt: TGCGCCAGCAAAAGGGGTGGATCCTACGAGCAGTACTTC
clone_size: .; j_call: TRBJ2-2; v_call: TRBV10-3; cdr3_length: 14; d_call: TRBD1; cdr3_aa: CAIQTGQYTGELFF; cdr3_nt: TGTGCCATCCAAACGGGACAGTACACCGGGGAGCTGTTTTTT
clone_size: many; j_call: TRBJ2-2; v_call: TRBV20-1; cdr3_length: 14; d_call: .; cdr3_aa: CSAYRAPNTGELFF; cdr3_nt: TGCAGTGCCTACCGGGCCCCTAACACCGGGGAGCTGTTTTTT
clone_size: many; j_call: TRBJ2-2; v_call: TRBV6-2/TRBV6-3; cdr3_length: 15; d_call: TRBD2; cdr3_aa: CASTGTSGPAGELFF; cdr3_nt: TGTGCCAGCACGGGGACTAGCGGACCCGCGGGGGAGCTGTTTTTT
clone_size: .; j_call: TRBJ1-2; v_call: TRBV18; cdr3_length: 13; d_call: .; cdr3_aa: CASSAGTPYGYTF; cdr3_nt: TGTGCCAGCTCAGCCGGGACACCCTATGGCTACACCTTC
clone_size: few; j_call: TRBJ2-5; v_call: TRBV5-1; cdr3_length: 17; d_call: .; cdr3_aa: CASSFGGSGTSLETQYF; cdr3_nt: TGCGCCAGCAGCTTCGGTGGAAGCGGAACCTCATTGGAGACCCAGTACTTC
clone_size: many; j_call: TRBJ2-1; v_call: TRBV2; cdr3_length: 11; d_call: .; cdr3_aa: CASRSYNEQFF; cdr3_nt: TGTGCCAGCAGGAGTTACAATGAGCAGTTCTTC
clone_size: .; j_call: TRBJ2-7; v_call: TRBV3-1; cdr3_length: 13; d_call: .; cdr3_aa: CASSQVRGHEQYF; cdr3_nt: TGTGCCAGCAGCCAAGTACGCGGGCACGAGCAGTACTTC
clone_size: few; j_call: TRBJ2-4; v_call: TRBV14; cdr3_length: 15; d_call: TRBD2; cdr3_aa: CASSPPGLAENIQYF; cdr3_nt: TGTGCCAGCAGCCCTCCGGGACTAGCGGAAAACATTCAGTACTTC
clone_size: few; j_call: TRBJ2-5; v_call: TRBV5-1; cdr3_length: 17; d_call: TRBD2; cdr3_aa: CASSLLLSGGYQETQYF; cdr3_nt: TGCGCCAGCAGCTTGCTCTTATCCGGGGGGTACCAAGAGACCCAGTACTTC
clone_size: many; j_call: TRBJ1-1; v_call: TRBV29-1; cdr3_length: 11; d_call: .; cdr3_aa: CSGLTNTEAFF; cdr3_nt: TGCAGCGGCCTCACTAACACTGAAGCTTTCTTT
clone_size: few; j_call: TRBJ2-5; v_call: TRBV4-2; cdr3_length: 15; d_call: TRBD1; cdr3_aa: CASSQELGGSETQYF; cdr3_nt: TGTGCCAGCAGCCAAGAACTAGGGGGCAGTGAGACCCAGTACTTC
clone_size: many; j_call: TRBJ2-3; v_call: TRBV12-3/TRBV12-4; cdr3_length: 14; d_call: TRBD2; cdr3_aa: CASSLREFTDTQYF; cdr3_nt: TGTGCCAGCAGTTTGCGGGAGTTCACAGATACGCAGTATTTT
clone_size: few; j_call: TRBJ2-1; v_call: TRBV20-1; cdr3_length: 16; d_call: .; cdr3_aa: CSASDLSASLTNEQFF; cdr3_nt: TGCAGTGCTAGTGACTTGAGCGCCTCCCTTACCAATGAGCAGTTCTTC
clone_size: many; j_call: TRBJ2-3; v_call: TRBV30; cdr3_length: 15; d_call: .; cdr3_aa: CAWSPGLLNTDTQYF; cdr3_nt: TGTGCCTGGAGTCCGGGCCTCCTGAACACAGATACGCAGTATTTT
clone_size: few; j_call: TRBJ2-2; v_call: TRBV4-3; cdr3_length: 14; d_call: .; cdr3_aa: CASSVSPAGGELFF; cdr3_nt: TGCGCCAGCAGTGTAAGCCCGGCCGGCGGGGAGCTGTTTTTT
clone_size: few; j_call: TRBJ1-2; v_call: TRBV5-6; cdr3_length: 12; d_call: TRBD1; cdr3_aa: CASSTRDRGYTF; cdr3_nt: TGTGCCAGCAGCACAAGGGACAGGGGCTACACCTTC